The rows below give T cell receptor beta chains drawn from one sample of a study of T cells in Graves' hyperthyroidism and ophthalmopathy. MiXCR was run by TCRdb on the multiplex PCR reads, yielding one entry per CDR3 protein. The repertoire holds 620,000 or so distinct CDR3 sequences, with about 14% as singletons. Material for sequencing was blood. These receptor sequences come from a woman aged 50 to 60 with Graves' ophthalmopathy. CDR3s include the opening cysteine and the closing phenylalanine or tryptophan. A D gene is named only where the DNA matches it firmly. Size is omitted from some rows. Given values are once, few, many or a class for expanded clones.

CDR3: CASSLGRAAEQFF
DNA: TGTGCCAGCTCACTTGGACGAGCGGCTGAGCAGTTCTTC
J: TRBJ2-1
size: many
V: TRBV18
D: -

CDR3: CASSVSGGGNTGELFF
DNA: TGTGCCAGCAGCGTTTCTGGAGGGGGCAACACCGGGGAGCTGTTTTTT
J: TRBJ2-2
size: few
V: TRBV9
D: -

CDR3: CASSLGQGAMHYGYTF
DNA: TGTGCCAGCAGCTTAGGCCAGGGGGCGATGCACTATGGCTACACCTTC
J: TRBJ1-2
size: many
V: TRBV7-2
D: TRBD1

CDR3: CASSLVSGRDQFF
DNA: TGTGCCAGCAGTTTGGTTAGCGGGAGGGATCAGTTCTTC
J: TRBJ2-1
size: few
V: TRBV28
D: TRBD2

CDR3: CASSYPIGQVDYEQYF
DNA: TGTGCCAGCAGTTACCCAATTGGACAGGTGGATTACGAGCAGTACTTC
J: TRBJ2-7
size: many
V: TRBV6-2/TRBV6-3
D: TRBD1

CDR3: CASSIDRTVHQPQHF
DNA: TGTGCCAGTAGTATAGATCGCACAGTTCATCAGCCCCAGCATTTT
J: TRBJ1-5
size: -
V: TRBV19
D: -

CDR3: CASSLFRGLTTGELFF
DNA: TGTGCCAGCAGTCTCTTCCGGGGTCTAACCACCGGGGAGCTGTTTTTT
J: TRBJ2-2
size: few
V: TRBV6-2/TRBV6-3
D: -

CDR3: CASSLEVGPSGNTIYF
DNA: TGTGCCAGCAGTTTAGAGGTGGGCCCGTCTGGAAACACCATATATTTT
J: TRBJ1-3
size: -
V: TRBV12-3/TRBV12-4
D: -

CDR3: CASSLGGITGELFF
DNA: TGTGCCAGCAGCTTAGGAGGGATCACCGGGGAGCTGTTTTTT
J: TRBJ2-2
size: many
V: TRBV11-3
D: -

CDR3: CASRNAGEQYF
DNA: TGTGCCAGCAGGAACGCAGGAGAGCAGTACTTC
J: TRBJ2-7
size: -
V: TRBV6-1
D: -

CDR3: CASSKNRDTEAFF
DNA: TGTGCCAGCAGTAAGAACAGAGACACTGAAGCTTTCTTT
J: TRBJ1-1
size: many
V: TRBV28
D: -

CDR3: CASSWDPRGPYNEQFF
DNA: TGTGCCAGCAGTTGGGATCCGAGGGGCCCCTACAATGAGCAGTTCTTC
J: TRBJ2-1
size: -
V: TRBV27
D: -

CDR3: CASSLTRTGGENIQYF
DNA: TGTGCCAGCAGCTTGACCCGGACAGGGGGGGAAAACATTCAGTACTTC
J: TRBJ2-4
size: -
V: TRBV5-4
D: TRBD1

CDR3: CASSLKLAGERIEQFF
DNA: TGTGCCAGCAGCTTAAAACTAGCGGGAGAAAGGATTGAGCAGTTCTTC
J: TRBJ2-1
size: few
V: TRBV7-3
D: TRBD2

CDR3: CASSLQGPNPHSGNTIYF
DNA: TGTGCCAGCAGTTTACAAGGTCCGAACCCACACTCTGGAAACACCATATATTTT
J: TRBJ1-3
size: few
V: TRBV28
D: -

CDR3: CASSPPATYEQYF
DNA: TGTGCCAGCAGCCCCCCGGCGACCTACGAGCAGTACTTC
J: TRBJ2-7
size: many
V: TRBV28
D: -

CDR3: CASRFTGTGIYNEQFF
DNA: TGTGCCAGCAGATTTACCGGGACAGGGATCTACAATGAGCAGTTCTTC
J: TRBJ2-1
size: many
V: TRBV7-2
D: TRBD1

CDR3: CSVEDPEGSYNEQFF
DNA: TGCAGCGTTGAAGATCCCGAGGGCTCCTACAATGAGCAGTTCTTC
J: TRBJ2-1
size: many
V: TRBV29-1
D: -

CDR3: CSVEVALAENTGELFF
DNA: TGCAGCGTTGAAGTTGCACTAGCGGAGAACACCGGGGAGCTGTTTTTT
J: TRBJ2-2
size: many
V: TRBV29-1
D: TRBD2

CDR3: CASRPGTTKNIQYF
DNA: TGTGCCAGCCGTCCTGGGACTACCAAAAACATTCAGTACTTC
J: TRBJ2-4
size: -
V: TRBV27
D: TRBD2

CDR3: CASSAPGLAGQNEQFF
DNA: TGTGCCAGCAGTGCCCCGGGACTAGCGGGGCAAAATGAGCAGTTCTTC
J: TRBJ2-1
size: -
V: TRBV27
D: TRBD2

CDR3: CASNSGTLDGFYGYTF
DNA: TGTGCCAGCAACTCCGGGACCCTGGACGGGTTCTATGGCTACACCTTC
J: TRBJ1-2
size: many
V: TRBV6-1
D: -

CDR3: CASSKREDSYEQYF
DNA: TGTGCCAGTAGTAAACGGGAGGACTCCTACGAGCAGTACTTC
J: TRBJ2-7
size: -
V: TRBV19
D: TRBD2

CDR3: CASSLLGGFNQPQHF
DNA: TGTGCCAGCAGTTTATTAGGAGGGTTCAATCAGCCCCAGCATTTT
J: TRBJ1-5
size: -
V: TRBV27
D: -

CDR3: CASSPSFAGADTQYF
DNA: TGTGCCAGCAGCCCTAGCTTCGCGGGAGCAGATACGCAGTATTTT
J: TRBJ2-3
size: many
V: TRBV11-2
D: TRBD2

CDR3: CSANGERTGGSYQPQHF
DNA: TGCAGTGCTAACGGCGAACGGACAGGGGGATCATATCAGCCCCAGCATTTT
J: TRBJ1-5
size: many
V: TRBV20-1
D: TRBD1

CDR3: CASSWTAGQSPLHF
DNA: TGTGCCAGCAGCTGGACGGCGGGACAGTCACCCCTCCACTTT
J: TRBJ1-6
size: few
V: TRBV7-9
D: TRBD1

CDR3: CASSLEGRRALNTEAFF
DNA: TGTGCCAGCAGCTTAGAGGGCAGGCGTGCTTTGAACACTGAAGCTTTCTTT
J: TRBJ1-1
size: -
V: TRBV7-6
D: -

CDR3: CSARVAMQETQYF
DNA: TGCAGTGCTAGAGTAGCGATGCAAGAGACCCAGTACTTC
J: TRBJ2-5
size: many
V: TRBV20-1
D: -

CDR3: CASSKLGTSYNEQFF
DNA: TGTGCCAGCAGTAAACTCGGGACTAGCTACAATGAGCAGTTCTTC
J: TRBJ2-1
size: many
V: TRBV6-1
D: TRBD2

CDR3: CSVSSPPGGRGTGELFF
DNA: TGCAGCGTTTCCAGCCCACCAGGGGGTCGCGGCACCGGGGAGCTGTTTTTT
J: TRBJ2-2
size: few
V: TRBV29-1
D: TRBD1

CDR3: CASTISDSCEQYF
DNA: TGTGCCAGCACCATTTCCGACAGTTGCGAGCAGTACTTC
J: TRBJ2-7
size: few
V: TRBV11-2
D: -

CDR3: CASSLEGLAWAGELFF
DNA: TGTGCCAGCAGCTTAGAAGGACTAGCTTGGGCCGGGGAGCTGTTTTTT
J: TRBJ2-2
size: many
V: TRBV11-3
D: TRBD2

CDR3: CASGRQQGSEAFF
DNA: TGTGCCAGCGGTCGACAACAGGGCTCTGAAGCTTTCTTT
J: TRBJ1-1
size: many
V: TRBV3-1
D: -

CDR3: CASSQVPLTGVRETQYF
DNA: TGCGCCAGCAGCCAAGTTCCCCTAACAGGGGTTCGGGAGACCCAGTACTTC
J: TRBJ2-5
size: -
V: TRBV4-1
D: TRBD1

CDR3: CSVEDRVRNTEAFF
DNA: TGCAGCGTTGAAGATAGGGTCCGAAACACTGAAGCTTTCTTT
J: TRBJ1-1
size: few
V: TRBV29-1
D: -

CDR3: CASSLQAGYYNEQFF
DNA: TGTGCCAGCAGTTTACAAGCGGGGTATTACAATGAGCAGTTCTTC
J: TRBJ2-1
size: many
V: TRBV27
D: TRBD2

CDR3: CASSQDRAGGSYEQYF
DNA: TGTGCCAGCAGCCAAGATAGGGCAGGGGGCTCCTACGAGCAGTACTTC
J: TRBJ2-7
size: many
V: TRBV4-2
D: TRBD1

CDR3: CASSLDRGISPLHF
DNA: TGTGCCAGCAGCCTGGACAGGGGGATTTCACCCCTCCACTTT
J: TRBJ1-6
size: few
V: TRBV27
D: TRBD1

CDR3: CASSVFRTGTYEQYF
DNA: TGTGCCAGCAGTGTATTTCGGACAGGGACCTACGAGCAGTACTTC
J: TRBJ2-7
size: many
V: TRBV6-1
D: TRBD1

CDR3: CASSLLTGDTQYF
DNA: TGTGCCAGCAGCTTATTGACCGGAGATACGCAGTATTTT
J: TRBJ2-3
size: many
V: TRBV7-9
D: -

CDR3: CASSQTGTQETQYF
DNA: TGCGCCAGCAGCCAGACAGGGACCCAAGAGACCCAGTACTTC
J: TRBJ2-5
size: many
V: TRBV4-1
D: TRBD1

CDR3: CATSDKGSTDTQYF
DNA: TGTGCCACCAGTGATAAGGGGAGCACAGATACGCAGTATTTT
J: TRBJ2-3
size: many
V: TRBV24-1
D: -

CDR3: CATSDRTSGSHTQYF
DNA: TGTGCCACCAGTGATCGGACTAGCGGGAGTCATACGCAGTATTTT
J: TRBJ2-3
size: few
V: TRBV24-1
D: TRBD2

CDR3: CASSITENTGELFF
DNA: TGTGCCAGTAGTATAACAGAAAACACCGGGGAGCTGTTTTTT
J: TRBJ2-2
size: -
V: TRBV19
D: -

CDR3: CAISGDSGTGSDTQYF
DNA: TGTGCCATCAGTGGGGATAGCGGGACGGGTTCAGATACGCAGTATTTT
J: TRBJ2-3
size: few
V: TRBV10-3
D: TRBD2